Listed below are T cell receptor beta chains from one sample, sequenced in a study of metastatic and nonmetastatic thyroid tumors. TCRdb re-called the PCR reads with MiXCR. In the table there are under 35,000 clones, 20% to 25% of which are singletons. Sequencing was carried out using blood. Receptor source: a female donor with papillary thyroid cancer or a benign thyroid nodule (not recorded which). Some clones in this sample may be carry-over from other donors' samples. Each CDR3 is given with its conserved first and last residue. D genes are given only for firm matches. A clone size is listed for some rows: how often the clone was seen (once, few, many), or a class if it is expanded.

D gene,clone size,V gene,J gene,CDR3 protein,CDR3 DNA
NA,NA,TRBV4-1,TRBJ2-7,CASSQDLAYYEQYF,TGCGCCAGCAGCCAAGACCTAGCCTACTACGAGCAGTACTTC
NA,many,TRBV28,TRBJ1-5,CASSWPDSYSNQPQHF,TGTGCCAGCAGTTGGCCGGACAGCTATAGCAATCAGCCCCAGCATTTT
NA,many,TRBV20-1,TRBJ2-5,CSARDMTSEETQYF,TGCAGTGCTAGAGATATGACAAGCGAAGAGACCCAGTACTTC
TRBD2,many,TRBV27,TRBJ2-3,CASSSSGTNTDTQYF,TGTGCCAGCAGTTCTAGCGGGACCAACACAGATACGCAGTATTTT
NA,many,TRBV11-3,TRBJ2-2,CASSLGGGDTGELFF,TGTGCCAGCAGCTTAGGTGGCGGCGACACCGGGGAGCTGTTTTTT
TRBD2,many,TRBV11-1,TRBJ2-3,CASSQSSGVNTDTQYF,TGTGCCAGCAGCCAGAGTAGCGGGGTGAACACAGATACGCAGTATTTT
NA,NA,TRBV11-2,TRBJ2-3,CASSPRSWEPVHFDTQYF,TGTGCCAGTAGCCCTCGTAGCTGGGAGCCGGTTCATTTCGATACGCAGTATTTT
NA,once,TRBV6-1,TRBJ2-1,CASRQSQIGEQFF,TGTGCCAGCAGGCAGTCACAGATCGGGGAGCAGTTCTTC
NA,NA,TRBV11-3,TRBJ1-2,CASSLEGDGYTF,TGTGCCAGCAGCTTAGAAGGGGATGGCTACACCTTC
NA,NA,TRBV19,TRBJ1-1,CASSITRAALPEAFF,TGTGCCAGTAGTATTACCCGGGCAGCTCTACCTGAAGCTTTCTTT
NA,NA,TRBV5-1,TRBJ2-7,CASSLVAGPGEQYF,TGCGCCAGCAGCTTGGTGGCGGGACCAGGCGAGCAGTACTTC
NA,NA,TRBV11-2,TRBJ1-1,CASSLKRNTEAFF,TGTGCCAGCAGCTTAAAGAGGAACACTGAAGCTTTCTTT
TRBD1,NA,TRBV28,TRBJ1-2,CASRRDRGLGGYTF,TGTGCCAGCAGACGGGACAGGGGGCTGGGAGGCTACACCTTC
NA,NA,TRBV5-6,TRBJ2-7,CASSLSRGSYVQYF,TGTGCGAGCAGCCTGTCAAGGGGATCCTACGTGCAGTACTTC
NA,NA,TRBV6-1,TRBJ2-2,CASSLQRGTGELFF,TGTGCCAGCAGTCTCCAGCGAGGCACCGGGGAGCTGTTTTTT
TRBD1,few,TRBV2,TRBJ2-7,CASSGQGTYEQYF,TGTGCCAGCAGCGGACAGGGAACCTACGAGCAGTACTTC
NA,few,TRBV6-1,TRBJ2-5,CASRESPKETQYF,TGTGCCAGCAGAGAATCACCCAAAGAGACCCAGTACTTC
NA,many,TRBV28,TRBJ2-1,CASSYRVIYNEQFF,TGTGCCAGCAGTTATCGGGTAATCTACAATGAGCAGTTCTTC
NA,many,TRBV30,TRBJ1-2,CAWRPPDSYYGYTF,TGTGCCTGGAGGCCTCCGGACAGTTACTATGGCTACACCTTC
NA,NA,TRBV20-1,TRBJ2-7,CSALSRKRGDGNEQYF,TGCAGTGCCCTTTCCCGGAAAAGAGGTGATGGCAACGAGCAGTACTTC
NA,NA,TRBV2,TRBJ1-4,CASSHPPEEKLFF,TGTGCCAGCAGCCATCCCCCGGAAGAAAAACTGTTTTTT
NA,many,TRBV5-1,TRBJ2-3,CASSLVGDSTDTQYF,TGCGCCAGCAGCTTGGTAGGGGACTCCACAGATACGCAGTATTTT
NA,few,TRBV6-2/TRBV6-3,TRBJ1-1,CASREVTEAFF,TGTGCCAGCAGAGAGGTTACTGAAGCTTTCTTT
TRBD2,many,TRBV5-1,TRBJ2-5,CASNLAGESGETQYF,TGCGCCAGCAATCTAGCGGGAGAGTCCGGAGAGACCCAGTACTTC
TRBD1,NA,TRBV20-1,TRBJ2-3,CSAYPGQKVINTDTQYF,TGCAGTGCTTATCCGGGACAGAAAGTCATAAACACAGATACGCAGTATTTT
TRBD2,many,TRBV20-1,TRBJ2-5,CSVPGLAREETQYF,TGCAGTGTCCCGGGACTAGCGCGGGAAGAGACCCAGTACTTC
TRBD1,many,TRBV24-1,TRBJ2-5,CATSSGQGSETQYF,TGTGCCACCAGTTCTGGACAGGGTTCAGAGACCCAGTACTTC
NA,NA,TRBV7-8,TRBJ1-6,CASSLEAGPASPLHF,TGTGCCAGCAGCTTAGAGGCAGGACCTGCTTCACCCCTCCACTTT
NA,NA,TRBV2,TRBJ2-5,CASSATSGGETQYF,TGTGCCAGCAGTGCGACCTCTGGGGGAGAGACCCAGTACTTC
NA,NA,TRBV2,TRBJ2-5,CASSVTSGRETHYF,TGTGCCAGCAGTGTGACCTCGGGGCGAGAGACCCACTACTTC
NA,NA,TRBV6-2/TRBV6-3,TRBJ2-1,CASSYVAAPPYNEQFF,TGTGCCAGCAGTTACGTGGCCGCGCCTCCCTACAATGAGCAGTTCTTC
TRBD2,many,TRBV7-2,TRBJ2-7,CASSQGLAGVGEQYF,TGTGCCAGCAGCCAAGGACTAGCGGGAGTTGGCGAGCAGTACTTC
NA,few,TRBV6-1,TRBJ1-5,CASRGMGYQPQHF,TGTGCCAGCAGAGGGATGGGTTATCAGCCCCAGCATTTT
TRBD1,many,TRBV20-1,TRBJ2-2,CSATGQVGELFF,TGCAGTGCAACAGGACAGGTCGGGGAGCTGTTTTTT
TRBD1,NA,TRBV6-1,TRBJ2-1,CASSETGGSAYEQFF,TGTGCCAGCAGTGAAACAGGGGGGTCGGCATATGAGCAGTTCTTC
NA,once,TRBV20-1,TRBJ1-3,CSGQISSGNTIYF,TGCAGTGGACAGATCAGCTCTGGAAACACCATATATTTT
TRBD2,few,TRBV6-5,TRBJ2-1,CASSYEAGVEQFF,TGTGCCAGCAGTTACGAAGCGGGAGTTGAGCAGTTCTTC
NA,many,TRBV5-1,TRBJ1-1,CASSLMEGTEAFF,TGCGCCAGCAGCTTGATGGAAGGGACTGAAGCTTTCTTT